These 16 T cell receptor beta chains share one sample of origin, sequenced in a study of T cells after posttransplantation cyclophosphamide. Sequenced by immunoSEQ multiplex PCR; TCRdb stores in-frame clones only, minus some. The table lists 25,000 to 35,000 clones, 75% to 95% of them singletons. Cells defined as naive were viable CD3+CD4+ or CD3+CD8+ and CCR7+CD45RA+CD45RO-CD95-CD27+CD28+. The sequencing sample was made of naive CD4+ T cells sorted from PBMCs. All receptors come from a woman aged 55-69 years in good health, CMV-negative, and a related stem cell transplant donor.

The rearrangement uses TRBV5-1 and TRBJ1-3; D unclear. Trimming took 4 bases from V and 1 from J, leaving 15 bases between them. Germline lookup yields CDR1 SGHRS and CDR2 YFSETQ. The CDR3 totals 16 residues. This chain's CDR3 is CASSVPGGVSGNTIYF. CDR3 coding DNA: TGCGCCAGCAGCGTTCCCGGCGGAGTTTCTGGAAACACCATATATTTT.

The chain is built from TRBV4-3 and TRBJ1-5; tentative D call: TRBD1 (5 bases). This CDR3 comprises 16 residues. The V end was cut by 1 base, the J end by 6 bases, with 16 bases between. The germline gives CDR1 LGHNA, CDR2 YSLEER. The CDR3 protein is CASSQAGAGVSQPQHF. In DNA, the CDR3 is TGCGCCAGCAGCCAAGCCGGGGCGGGGGTGAGTCAGCCCCAGCATTTT.

V is TRBV5-4 and J is TRBJ2-7; 7 nucleotides align to TRBD1. Germline V lookup: CDR1 SGHNT, CDR2 YYREEE (reference sequence). The J segment lost 2 bases and the V segment lost 4 bases, leaving 6 bases of the junction unmatched. This CDR3 comprises 14 residues. CDR3 coding DNA: TGTGCCAGCAGCCCCTCCGGGACAGCCTACGAGCAGTACTTC. This sequence encodes CASSPSGTAYEQYF. Looking up the rest from reference TRBV5-4 and TRBJ2-7 gives the full variable domain: ETGVTQSPTHLIKTRGQQVTLRCSSQSGHNTVSWYQQALGQGPQFIFQYYREEENGRGNFPPRFSGLQFPNYSSELNVNALELDDSALYLCASSPSGTAYEQYFGPGTRLTVT.

This rearrangement joins TRBV11-2 to TRBJ1-1; D possibly corresponds to TRBD1 (5 bases). V was shortened by 5 bases and J by 5 bases, with 12 bases between the two germline ends. CDR1 SGHAT and CDR2 FQNNGV come from the germline V gene. This CDR3 comprises 13 residues. CDR3 nucleotide sequence: TGTGCCAGCAGCGCTTCCAAGGGGACTGAAGCTTTCTTT. Amino acids: CASSASKGTEAFF.

This chain links TRBV4-1 with TRBJ2-2; D is perhaps TRBD2 (5 bases). V gave up 4 bases and J gave up 7 bases, with 7 bases separating them. Germline-derived CDR1 and CDR2 are MGHRA and YSYEKL. The CDR3 has 12 amino acids. CDR3 bases: TGCGCCAGCAGCCCGACTATCGGGGAGCTGTTTTTT. Translating it yields CASSPTIGELFF.

This clone has just one count. The chain is built from TRBV5-6 and TRBJ2-1, with D possibly being TRBD2 (6 bases). Germline CDR1 and CDR2: SGHDT and YYEEEE. With 3 bases removed from V and 4 bases from J, the gap between germline ends came to 17 bases. The CDR3 has 16 amino acids. The CDR3 nucleotides are TGTGCCAGCAGCTCCTGGGGGACGGGGGTTTACAATGAGCAGTTCTTC. Its translation: CASSSWGTGVYNEQFF.

The V gene is TRBV6-6, the J gene TRBJ2-7; 10 bases match TRBD1. With 2 bases clipped from V and 4 bases from J, the junction kept 2 bases outside the gene matches. This CDR3 is built from 14 residues. From germline, CDR1 is MNHNY and CDR2 SVGAGI (reference sequence). The DNA of the CDR3 is TGTGCCAGCAGTTACCCGGACAGGGGGTACGAGCAGTACTTC. Translating gives CASSYPDRGYEQYF.

This clone came up once. The V gene is TRBV7-9, the J gene TRBJ2-4; D uncertain. Germline CDR1 is SEHNR and CDR2 is FQNEAQ (reference sequence). CDR3 size: 19 residues. V was trimmed by 5 bases and J by 0 bases, leaving 23 bases between them. The CDR3 spells CASSPPFLSLSIAKNIQYF. Written as DNA, the CDR3 is TGTGCCAGCAGCCCACCCTTTCTATCTCTAAGTATAGCCAAAAACATTCAGTACTTC.

Only one count was recorded for this clone. V usage is TRBV7-9 and J usage is TRBJ2-3, with TRBD2 identical over 10 bases. The trim removed 7 bases at V and 0 bases at J, leaving 7 bases unmatched. This CDR3 contains 16 residues. Germline CDR1 SEHNR, CDR2 FQNEAQ (reference sequence). Here the CDR3 reads CASTSRTSGSTDTQYF. The CDR3 region has the DNA TGTGCCAGCACATCCCGGACTAGCGGTAGCACAGATACGCAGTATTTT.

The chain couples TRBV21-1 to TRBJ2-2; no DNA check was done on the table's D call, TRBD2. TRBV21-1 is recorded as a pseudogene. This CDR3 is built from 14 residues. The CDR3 reads CAVIPGVDTGELFF. The CDR3 DNA reads as TGTGCCGTGATACCCGGTGTGGACACCGGGGAGCTGTTTTTT.

V and J are TRBV27 and TRBJ1-6; 7 bases match TRBD1. There are 19 residues in the CDR3. V lost 5 bases and J lost 0; bases outside the gene matches: 13. Germline V lookup: CDR1 MNHEY, CDR2 SMNVEV (reference sequence). CDR3 sequence: CASSLKAVGQSSYNSPLHF. For the CDR3, the DNA is TGTGCCAGCAGTCTTAAGGCGGTGGGACAGAGCTCCTATAATTCACCCCTCCACTTT.

The V gene is TRBV18, the J gene TRBJ2-3; D perhaps matches TRBD2 (6 bases). V was cut by 4 bases and J by 1 base, with 12 bases left in between. The CDR3 runs 15 residues. Germline-derived CDR1 and CDR2 are KGHSH and LQKENI. The CDR3: CASSLTTGGTDTQYF. The CDR3 bases are TGTGCCAGCTCACTAACCACGGGGGGCACAGATACGCAGTATTTT.

The rearrangement uses TRBV19 and TRBJ2-2; D remains unclear. The length of the CDR3 is 14 residues. Trimming took off 3 bases at V and 11 bases at J, with 16 bases between the two ends. Germline V gene data show CDR1 as LNHDA and CDR2 as SQIVND (reference sequence). CDR3 DNA sequence: TGTGCCAGTAGTATTAATAGTCCCTCGGTCGAGCTGTTTTTT. Protein sequence: CASSINSPSVELFF.

This chain joins TRBV2 and TRBJ1-2; D uncertain. The CDR3 extends over 14 amino acids. The germline CDR1 and CDR2 sequences are SNHLY and FYNNEI. Trimming stripped 6 bases from V and 0 bases from J, with 11 bases between. DNA of the CDR3: TGTGCCAGCAGCACACAACTAACTAACTATGGCTACACCTTC. Protein product: CASSTQLTNYGYTF.

The chain uses TRBV2 and TRBJ1-2; possibly TRBD1 for D (5 bases). Deletions cut 5 bases from V and 6 bases from J, with 13 bases between. CDR1 is SNHLY, CDR2 FYNNEI, per germline. The CDR3 has 13 residues. CDR3 sequence (DNA): TGTGCCAGCAGTACCGACAGAATACATGGCTACACCTTC. Amino acids: CASSTDRIHGYTF. Full variable domain (rest looked up from reference TRBV2 and TRBJ1-2): EPEVTQTPSHQVTQMGQEVILRCVPISNHLYFYWYRQILGQKVEFLVSFYNNEISEKSEIFDDQFSVERPDGSNFTLKIRSTKLEDSAMYFCASSTDRIHGYTFGSGTRLTVV.

V gene TRBV5-1 combines with J gene TRBJ2-2, with TRBD1 matching 7 bases. Germline CDR1 and CDR2: SGHRS and YFSETQ. Trimming cost V 1 base and J 6 bases; bases outside gene matches: 6. This CDR3 region has 15 residues. For the CDR3, the DNA is TGCGCCAGCAGCTTGCGTAGGGGGCAGGCCGGGGAGCTGTTTTTT. This gives the protein CASSLRRGQAGELFF.